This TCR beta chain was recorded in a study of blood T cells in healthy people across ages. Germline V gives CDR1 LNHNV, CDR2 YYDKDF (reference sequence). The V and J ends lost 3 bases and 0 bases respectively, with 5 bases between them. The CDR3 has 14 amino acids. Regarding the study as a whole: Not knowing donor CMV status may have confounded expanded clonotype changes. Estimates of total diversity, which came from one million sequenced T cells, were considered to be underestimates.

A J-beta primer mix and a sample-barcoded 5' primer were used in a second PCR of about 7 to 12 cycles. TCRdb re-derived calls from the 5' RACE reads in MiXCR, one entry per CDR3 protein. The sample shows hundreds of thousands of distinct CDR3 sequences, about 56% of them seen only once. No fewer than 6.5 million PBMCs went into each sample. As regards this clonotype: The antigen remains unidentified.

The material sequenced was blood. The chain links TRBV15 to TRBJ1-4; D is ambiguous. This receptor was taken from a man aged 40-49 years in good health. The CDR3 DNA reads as TGTGCCACCAGCAGGATCGCAACTAATGAAAAACTGTTTTTT. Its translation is CATSRIATNEKLFF.